The next 23 T cell receptor beta chains were all read from a single sample in a study of cytomegalovirus exposure and HLA in healthy donors. PCR amplification relied on 60 Vbeta primers (plus 13 Jbeta primers). Sequencing was performed with immunoSEQ multiplex PCR; in TCRdb, only in-frame clones are kept and a portion is missing. The sample records more than 150,000 clones, 79% being singletons. Input material: PBMCs. The receptors come from a girl aged 5-17 years in good health and CMV-seropositive.

This CDR3 is CASSLTGQGGPGYGYTF. CDR3 nucleotides: TGTGCCAGCTCACTAACGGGTCAAGGCGGGCCGGGGTATGGCTACACCTTC. The chain employs TRBV18 and TRBJ1-2, with unresolved D. V lost 4 bases and J lost 5, with 23 bases in between. Per germline, CDR1 KGHSH and CDR2 LQKENI. CDR3 size: 17 residues.

The chain links TRBV10-3 to TRBJ2-5, with TRBD2 matching 7 bases. The ends lost 4 bases at V and 4 bases at J; junction bases unmatched: 0. The germline V gene encodes CDR1 ENHRY and CDR2 SYGVKD. The CDR3 extends over 12 amino acids. The DNA for the CDR3 is TGTGCCATCAGTGGGGAGGGAGAGACCCAGTACTTC. It encodes CAISGEGETQYF.

This chain joins TRBV29-1 and TRBJ2-3; tentative D call: TRBD1 (5 bases). Trimming removed 7 bases from V and 4 bases from J, with 21 bases in between. The CDR3 sequence is 15 residues long. The germline gives CDR1 SQVTM, CDR2 ANQGSEA. The CDR3 bases are TGCAGCGCCCTAAGTCCGGCAGGGCCCCCAGATACGCAGTATTTT. Amino acid sequence: CSALSPAGPPDTQYF.

The chain recombines TRBV7-2 with TRBJ2-5; TRBD2 matches at 16 bases. The CDR3 extends over 16 amino acids. Germline loops: CDR1 SGHTA, CDR2 FQGNSA. Trimming cost V 4 bases and J 2 bases; bases outside gene matches: 1. The CDR3 is CASSSGLAGGQETQYF. The CDR3 nucleotides are TGTGCCAGCAGCTCGGGACTAGCGGGGGGGCAAGAGACCCAGTACTTC.

This sequence joins TRBV11-3 and TRBJ1-2, with 7 bases that match TRBD1. CDR1 and CDR2 (germline): SGHNT, YENEEA. The CDR3 totals 15 residues. With V trimmed by 5 bases and J by 4 bases, 10 bases remained unmatched. CDR3 sequence: CASSAVRGISYGYTF. CDR3 sequence (DNA): TGTGCCAGCAGCGCGGTCAGGGGGATCAGCTATGGCTACACCTTC.

This chain links TRBV5-1 with TRBJ1-2; TRBD1 matches 9 bases. Germline V gene sequence: CDR1 SGHRS, CDR2 YFSETQ. V was pared by 4 bases and J by 4 bases, with 2 bases of the junction left unmatched. CDR3 length: 13 amino acids. CDR3 protein: CASSMGQGYGYTF. In nucleotides, the CDR3 is TGCGCCAGCAGCATGGGACAGGGCTATGGCTACACCTTC.

The rearrangement joins TRBV19 to TRBJ1-2; 7 nucleotides align to TRBD1. V dropped 11 bases and J dropped 14; count of bases not matched to a gene: 8. The CDR3 has 9 residues. Germline V CDR1 and CDR2: LNHDA, SQIVND (reference sequence). The CDR3 DNA reads as TGTGCCGGGCTTTCACAGGGGACCTTC. Translation gives CAGLSQGTF.

The CDR3 DNA sequence: TGCGCCAGCCGGGGGGTCGCCTACAATGAGCAGTTCTTC. Amino acid sequence: CASRGVAYNEQFF. V and J are TRBV5-1 and TRBJ2-1; 7 nucleotides match TRBD2. The CDR3 consists of 13 residues. Germline CDR1 is SGHRS and CDR2 is YFSETQ. The V and J ends lost 7 bases and 2 bases, in that order; junction bases with no gene match: 3.

The chain has TRBV5-1 and TRBJ1-1, with D perhaps matching TRBD1 (5 bases). Trimming pared 3 bases from V and 0 bases from J, leaving 9 bases between. The germline V gene has CDR1 SGHRS and CDR2 YFSETQ. This CDR3 has 14 residues. The CDR3 DNA reads as TGCGCCAGCAGCTCGGGGGAGGTGAACACTGAAGCTTTCTTT. Its protein is CASSSGEVNTEAFF.

The rearrangement joins TRBV29-1 to TRBJ1-1, with TRBD1 matching 11 bases. Germline V gene data show CDR1 as SQVTM and CDR2 as ANQGSEA. After removal of 3 bases from V and 2 bases from J, the junction contained 5 bases not matched to a gene. This CDR3 spans 15 amino acids. The chain's CDR3 is CSVEDRGRKNTEAFF. The CDR3 nucleotides are TGCAGCGTTGAGGACAGGGGGCGGAAAAACACTGAAGCTTTCTTT. Variable domain in full (rest from reference TRBV29-1 and TRBJ1-1): SAVISQKPSRDICQRGTSLTIQCQVDSQVTMMFWYRQQPGQSLTLIATANQGSEATYESGFVIDKFPISRPNLTFSTLTVSNMSPEDSSIYLCSVEDRGRKNTEAFFGQGTRLTVV.

The genes are TRBV4-1 and TRBJ1-4; TRBD1 agrees at 8 bases. Unmatched junction bases numbered 12, after V lost 5 bases and J lost 10 bases. CDR1 is MGHRA and CDR2 is YSYEKL in the germline V gene. The CDR3 sequence is 15 residues long. CDR3: CASSESGTGGLKLFF. The CDR3 region has the DNA TGCGCCAGCAGCGAATCCGGGACAGGAGGTCTAAAACTGTTTTTT.

This chain's CDR3 is CASSIAGLAGGEQFF. CDR3 DNA sequence: TGTGCCAGTAGTATAGCTGGACTAGCGGGGGGGGAGCAGTTCTTC. The chain joins TRBV19 to TRBJ2-1; 15 bases are a match to TRBD2. Per the germline V gene, CDR1 is LNHDA and CDR2 is SQIVND (reference sequence). The J segment lost 10 bases and the V segment lost 1 base, leaving 2 bases of the junction unmatched. The CDR3 has 15 amino acids.

The V and J genes are TRBV2 and TRBJ1-5, with D possibly TRBD1 on 6 matching bases. V lost 3 bases and J 2 bases, leaving 11 bases between the germline ends. From germline, CDR1 is SNHLY and CDR2 FYNNEI. The CDR3 runs to 15 residues. DNA of the CDR3: TGTGCCAGCAGTGAGGGGGCGGGGGGCAATCAGCCCCAGCATTTT. It yields the protein CASSEGAGGNQPQHF.

The chain is built from TRBV7-6 and TRBJ1-2, with a tentative D call TRBD1 (5 bases). CDR3 length: 14 amino acids. With 5 bases removed from V and 3 bases from J, the gap between germline ends came to 13 bases. The germline CDR1 and CDR2 sequences are SGHVS and FNYEAQ. The CDR3 sequence is CASSGVGGDYGYTF. DNA of the CDR3: TGTGCCAGCAGCGGAGTCGGGGGGGACTATGGCTACACCTTC.

This clone was found once. This rearrangement joins TRBV2 to TRBJ2-7; D is ambiguous. This CDR3 spans 15 amino acids. Germline V gene sequence: CDR1 SNHLY, CDR2 FYNNEI. V was shortened by 1 base and J by 2 bases, with 12 bases between the two germline ends. CDR3 in amino acids: CASSEGSSVTYEQYF. The CDR3 nucleotides read TGTGCCAGCAGTGAAGGGTCCTCGGTAACCTACGAGCAGTACTTC. The variable domain in full, completed from reference TRBV2 and TRBJ2-7, reads EPEVTQTPSHQVTQMGQEVILRCVPISNHLYFYWYRQILGQKVEFLVSFYNNEISEKSEIFDDQFSVERPDGSNFTLKIRSTKLEDSAMYFCASSEGSSVTYEQYFGPGTRLTVT.

The rearrangement uses TRBV4-2 and TRBJ2-7; 8 bases map to TRBD2. Trimming at V came to 6 bases and at J to 5 bases, leaving 12 bases not matched to a gene. This CDR3 is built from 15 residues. Germline V lookup: CDR1 LGHNA, CDR2 YNFKEQ. The CDR3 loop is CASSPSGGFGNEQYF. Here the CDR3 DNA reads TGTGCCAGCAGTCCTTCGGGGGGGTTTGGCAACGAGCAGTACTTC.

The chain combines TRBV9 with TRBJ1-5, with D perhaps matching TRBD1 (6 bases). Germline loops: CDR1 SGDLS, CDR2 YYNGEE. This CDR3 is 14 amino acids long. The V and J ends lost 0 bases and 7 bases respectively, with 11 bases between them. This CDR3 reads CASSVAGGEQPQHF. The CDR3 DNA reads as TGTGCCAGCAGCGTAGCGGGGGGCGAGCAGCCCCAGCATTTT.

The chain has TRBV6-5 and TRBJ1-2; D is possibly TRBD1 (6 bases). CDR1 MNHEY and CDR2 SVGAGI come from the germline V gene. The V end was cut by 7 bases, the J end by 6 bases, with 12 bases between. CDR3 length: 12 residues. The DNA of the CDR3 is TGTGCCAGCACCAACTCAGGGGATGGCTACACCTTC. This encodes CASTNSGDGYTF.

The table lists this clone with a count of one. Other nucleotide sequences from this sample produce the same CDR3. The chain links TRBV7-2 to TRBJ2-7; D is unclear. The CDR3 runs to 11 residues. Germline-derived CDR1 and CDR2 are SGHTA and FQGNSA. Trimming took 5 bases from V and 3 from J, leaving 5 bases between them. The CDR3 protein is CASSHSYEQYF. The CDR3, as DNA: TGTGCCAGCAGCCATAGCTACGAGCAGTACTTC.

This chain uses TRBV11-2 with TRBJ2-1; D might be TRBD2 (5 bases). The germline CDR1 and CDR2 sequences are SGHAT and FQNNGV. Trimming took 3 bases from V and 4 from J, leaving 13 bases between them. The CDR3 length is 15 residues. CDR3 sequence reads: CASSLSDLGYNEQFF. CDR3 in DNA: TGTGCCAGCAGCTTGTCGGACTTAGGGTACAATGAGCAGTTCTTC.

This clone was seen a handful of times. The chain links TRBV5-6 to TRBJ1-5; D remains unclear. CDR3 length: 14 amino acids. Germline loops: CDR1 SGHDT, CDR2 YYEEEE. The germline V and J ends were trimmed by 9 bases and 4 bases, with 17 bases remaining between them. Here the CDR3 DNA reads TGTGCCAACCCGGTCCCCCTTCTAAATCAGCCCCAGCATTTT. Protein: CANPVPLLNQPQHF.

In this sample, this clone turned up once. The chain couples TRBV10-3 to TRBJ2-2, with 10 bases identical to TRBD2. In germline, CDR1 is ENHRY, CDR2 SYGVKD. V lost 6 bases and J lost 6; bases outside the gene matches: 10. The CDR3 length is 16 residues. CDR3: CAISPSGGSRSGELFF. CDR3 DNA: TGTGCCATCAGCCCTAGCGGGGGATCACGATCCGGGGAGCTGTTTTTT.

This clone was found a few times. The chain has TRBV10-1 and TRBJ1-4; 10 positions agree with TRBD1. Germline V gene data show CDR1 as WNHNN and CDR2 as SYGVQD (reference sequence). This CDR3 spans 15 amino acids. Trimming took 3 bases from V and 8 from J; bases not matched to a gene: 6. This CDR3 reads CASSDIGTGAEKLFF. In DNA, the CDR3 is TGCGCCAGCAGTGATATTGGGACAGGGGCCGAAAAACTGTTTTTT.